The clone carrying this T cell receptor (beta chain) was observed a few times. This sample is part of a study of human T cells and chemical hapten exposure. The wider study: Per-sample TCR yields varied mainly from small pooled library volume differences.

TCRdb reprocessed the RACE reads with MiXCR, giving one entry per CDR3 protein. The sample includes about 82,000 distinct CDR3 sequences, 13% seen only once; the top ten take more than 4.5%. Time point described: patch test 3, about 24 weeks after DPC sensitization. Treatment indicated: therapeutic diphenylcyclopropenone sensitization with weekly scalp DPC. The V gene lost 6 bases and the J gene lost 5 bases, with 17 bases spanning the gap. The V gene's germline CDR1 is SGHAT and CDR2 FQNNGV. The CDR3 covers 14 residues. V and J are TRBV11-2 and TRBJ2-7; D perhaps matches TRBD1 (5 bases). This receptor was obtained from a woman between 45 and 65 years old with alopecia areata. Some clones in this sample may be carry-over from other donors' samples. The sample here was whole blood, taken in connection with sensitization to the hapten diphenylcyclopropenone (DPC). This chain's CDR3 is CASRLTDSFDEQYF. CDR3 in DNA: TGTGCCAGCAGACTGACCGACAGCTTCGACGAGCAGTACTTC.